Listed below are T cell receptor beta chains from one sample, sequenced in a study of cytomegalovirus exposure and HLA in healthy donors. Data came from immunoSEQ multiplex PCR; TCRdb stores just in-frame clones and leaves some out. Of about 110,000 clones in the sample, roughly 83% were seen once. Sequencing was performed on PBMCs. The receptor source for this set is a woman between 18 and 29 years old in good health and CMV-seropositive. The CDR3 runs from the conserved cysteine through the conserved F or W. D genes are given only for firm matches. Only part of the rows carry a size: once, few, many, or a class if the clone is expanded.

TRBV7-3	-	TRBJ1-2	TRBD1	TGTGCCAGCAGCATAACAGGGGGCCATGGCTACACCTTC	CASSITGGHGYTF
TRBV11-3	-	TRBJ2-7	-	TGTGCCAGCAGCCTGGAGGTAACAGCCTACGAGCAGTACTTC	CASSLEVTAYEQYF
TRBV2	-	TRBJ1-2	TRBD1	TGTGCCAGCAGTGAAGGCAGGGGGCAAGGCTACACCTTC	CASSEGRGQGYTF
TRBV28	-	TRBJ2-7	-	TGTGCCAGCAGTTTATCGTTCTGGCCCTACGAGCAGTACTTC	CASSLSFWPYEQYF
TRBV19	-	TRBJ2-3	TRBD1	TGTGCCAGTAGTATTCAGACGGACAGGGGCACAGATACGCAGTATTTT	CASSIQTDRGTDTQYF
TRBV6-5	-	TRBJ1-1	-	TGTGCCAGCAGTCCGACAGGGAACACTGAAGCTTTCTTT	CASSPTGNTEAFF
TRBV6-5	few	TRBJ1-6	TRBD1	TGTGCCAGCAGGGGAGACAGGGGTAATTCACCCCTCCACTTT	CASRGDRGNSPLHF
TRBV28	-	TRBJ1-5	-	TGTGCCAGCAGTTTAGGGGCCGAGTCCGGGCCCCAGCATTTT	CASSLGAESGPQHF
TRBV6-6	-	TRBJ1-5	TRBD1	TGTGCCAGCAGTCCGACAGGGGAGATAAATCAGCCCCAGCATTTT	CASSPTGEINQPQHF
TRBV18	-	TRBJ1-1	-	TGTGCCAGCTCACCACGAGGCTTGGACACTGAAGCTTTCTTT	CASSPRGLDTEAFF
TRBV7-9	-	TRBJ2-1	TRBD2	TGTGCCAGCAGCCACGGGACTAGCGGGGCATACAATGGGCAGTTCTTC	CASSHGTSGAYNGQFF
TRBV30	-	TRBJ2-5	-	TGTGCCTGGAGTCCCGGACAGGAGGGGGAGACCCAGTACTTC	CAWSPGQEGETQYF
TRBV30	-	TRBJ1-1	-	TGTGCCTGGGGAGGGGGGGGGCAATCGAACACTGAAGCTTTCTTT	CAWGGGGQSNTEAFF
TRBV18	-	TRBJ1-2	-	TGTGCCAGCTCACCGGGGCAGGACCGCTATGGCTACACCTTC	CASSPGQDRYGYTF
TRBV13	-	TRBJ1-2	-	TGTGCCAGCAGCCCTGACAGGCGAAGTTATGGCTACACCTTC	CASSPDRRSYGYTF
TRBV6-4	-	TRBJ2-2	-	TGTGCCAGCAGTGCCTCTAGCCTCGGGGAGCTGTTTTTT	CASSASSLGELFF
TRBV5-1	few	TRBJ2-4	TRBD2	TGCGTCAGCAGCTTGGCTCTAGCGGGAGGGGCCAAAAACATTCAGTACTTC	CVSSLALAGGAKNIQYF
TRBV5-4	-	TRBJ1-2	TRBD1	TGTGCCAGCAGCCCAGATATCACAGGGGCCGGCTACACCTTC	CASSPDITGAGYTF
TRBV5-1	-	TRBJ2-5	-	TGCGCCAGCAGCTTCGAGGGTGGACAAGAGACCCAGTACTTC	CASSFEGGQETQYF
TRBV6-5	-	TRBJ1-6	-	TGTGCCAGCTACAGGGAAGAGAATTCACCCCTCCACTTT	CASYREENSPLHF
TRBV5-4	few	TRBJ2-5	-	TGTGCCAGCAGCCGTTCCGAGACCCAGTACTTC	CASSRSETQYF